One sample yielded the 13 T cell receptor beta chains listed below, sequenced in a study of beta chain features in type 1 diabetes. The study's findings and limits: Type 1 diabetes patients showed a moderate but significant shortening of TCRB CDR3s in all four CD4+ subsets.

For these TCRs, the target antigens are not known. What was sequenced were expressed TCRB transcripts, since all of the isolated RNA had been reverse transcribed. Measured with immunoSEQ multiplex PCR; TCRdb has only the in-frame clones, and not every one. The top ten hold 0.53% of the sample, which has more than 100,000 clones, approximately 30% seen once. Sequenced input: central memory CD4+ T cells from blood. These receptor sequences come from a woman aged 18-29 years with type 1 diabetes.

This clone appeared a few times. V gene TRBV18 combines with J gene TRBJ1-1, with 7 bases that match TRBD1. The CDR3 runs 14 residues. Germline values: CDR1 KGHSH, CDR2 LQKENI. V lost 5 bases and J lost 2; bases outside the gene matches: 5. The CDR3 protein is CASSSTGYNTEAFF. The CDR3 bases are TGTGCCAGCTCATCGACAGGGTATAACACTGAAGCTTTCTTT. The whole variable domain, filled in from reference TRBV18 and TRBJ1-1, reads NAGVMQNPRHLVRRRGQEARLRCSPMKGHSHVYWYRQLPEEGLKFMVYLQKENIIDESGMPKERFSAEFPKEGPSILRIQQVVRGDSAAYFCASSSTGYNTEAFFGQGTRLTVV.

Written as DNA, the CDR3 is TGTGCCAGCAGTGCTAGGGGGGGAGGCAATCAGCCCCAGCATTTT. Translation gives CASSARGGGNQPQHF. The rearrangement links TRBV2 to TRBJ1-5, with TRBD1 as a possible D gene (6 bases). Germline V lookup: CDR1 SNHLY, CDR2 FYNNEI. The CDR3 sequence is 15 residues long. V was pared by 4 bases and J by 2 bases, with 12 bases between.

This chain connects TRBV9 to TRBJ2-3; 7 bases map to TRBD2. CDR3 length: 16 amino acids. V trimming: 0 bases; J trimming: 0 bases; junction bases outside the gene matches: 4. Germline values: CDR1 SGDLS, CDR2 YYNGEE. In nucleotides, the CDR3 is TGTGCCAGCAGCGTAGGGGCTAGCGGAAGCACAGATACGCAGTATTTT. Protein: CASSVGASGSTDTQYF.

V gene TRBV7-2 combines with J gene TRBJ2-2, with D hard to call. The CDR3 runs to 14 residues. The germline CDR1 and CDR2 sequences are SGHTA and FQGNSA. Trimming removed 1 base from V and 4 bases from J, with 7 bases in between. CDR3 protein: CASSLGRSTGELFF. DNA of the CDR3: TGTGCCAGCAGCTTAGGGAGAAGCACCGGGGAGCTGTTTTTT.

This clone came up a few times. The rearrangement uses TRBV11-2 and TRBJ2-4; 8 positions match TRBD2. CDR3 length: 16 amino acids. Germline V gene lookup returns CDR1 SGHAT and CDR2 FQNNGV. Unmatched junction bases numbered 13, after V lost 3 bases and J lost 9 bases. The CDR3 is CASSLRRAGGVAIQYF. The CDR3 DNA is TGTGCCAGCAGCTTGAGAAGGGCGGGGGGAGTAGCCATTCAGTACTTC.

This clone was counted a few times. V usage is TRBV30 and J usage is TRBJ2-5; D is ambiguous. Germline CDR1 GTSNPN, CDR2 SVGIG (reference sequence). Trimming pared 5 bases from V and 2 bases from J, leaving 12 bases between. The CDR3 is 13 residues long. This chain's CDR3 is CAWREPYQETQYF. The CDR3 DNA reads TGTGCCTGGCGCGAACCTTATCAAGAGACCCAGTACTTC.

This clone turned up a few times. V is TRBV11-2 and J is TRBJ2-6, with TRBD1 as a possible D gene (6 bases). Trimming stripped 5 bases from V and 2 bases from J, with 19 bases between. Germline V lookup: CDR1 SGHAT, CDR2 FQNNGV. The CDR3 is 18 residues long. The DNA of the CDR3 is TGTGCCAGCAGCACGCACAGGGTTTTAGCGCCTGGGGCCAACGTCCTGACTTTC. Protein product: CASSTHRVLAPGANVLTF.

The chain has TRBV7-3 and TRBJ1-1; D possibly corresponds to TRBD1 (5 bases). CDR3 size: 15 residues. Trimming took 1 base from V and 0 from J, leaving 9 bases between them. Looked up from germline, CDR1 is SGHTA and CDR2 is FQGTGA. As DNA, the CDR3 is TGTGCCAGCAGCTTAATGGGGGGTATGAACACTGAAGCTTTCTTT. Protein: CASSLMGGMNTEAFF.

The chain carries TRBV2 and TRBJ2-6; D call uncertain. V gave up 5 bases and J gave up 4 bases, with 12 bases separating them. The CDR3 loop spans 15 amino acids. Germline CDR1 reads SNHLY; CDR2 reads FYNNEI. CDR3 in amino acids: CASSYTDAGANVLTF. DNA of the CDR3: TGTGCCAGCAGTTACACAGATGCCGGGGCCAACGTCCTGACTTTC.

The chain links TRBV12-5 to TRBJ2-3; D gene unclear. Germline CDR1 reads LGHNT; CDR2 reads FRNRAP. The CDR3 is made up of 15 amino acids. The V end lost 3 bases, the J end lost 3 bases, and 13 bases lay between the germline ends. The CDR3 loop is CASGLNQRKTDTQYF. The CDR3 DNA follows: TGTGCTAGTGGTTTAAACCAGCGAAAGACAGATACGCAGTATTTT.

The chain uses TRBV10-2 and TRBJ1-5; TRBD1 matches 8 bases. The CDR3 covers 13 residues. J lost 6 bases, V lost 5 bases, and 3 bases had no gene match. In germline, CDR1 is WSHSY, CDR2 SAAADI. This CDR3 reads CASSQGASQPQHF. CDR3 in DNA: TGCGCCAGCAGTCAGGGGGCAAGTCAGCCCCAGCATTTT.

The chain couples TRBV19 to TRBJ2-7; 8 bases align to TRBD1. The CDR3 totals 15 residues. Per the germline V gene, CDR1 is LNHDA and CDR2 is SQIVND (reference sequence). With V trimmed by 5 bases and J by 3 bases, 9 bases remained unmatched. In DNA form, the CDR3 reads TGTGCCAGTAGTTTCGGACAGGGACGTGGCTACGAGCAGTACTTC. Translation: CASSFGQGRGYEQYF.

This clone has just a few counts. The CDR3 DNA reads as TGTGCCAGCTCACCGGGGGGACAGGCCTTCAACTATGGCTACACCTTC. It yields the protein CASSPGGQAFNYGYTF. The chain recombines TRBV18 with TRBJ1-2; TRBD1 matches 8 bases. The CDR3 runs to 16 residues. Germline loops: CDR1 KGHSH, CDR2 LQKENI. V shed 3 bases and J 2 bases; nucleotides not matched to a gene: 8.